This T cell receptor beta chain appears in the sequencing data of a study of blood T cell repertoires in COVID-19. On the study more broadly: The samples span acute and convalescent COVID-19 from the United States, Italy and Spain.

Original handling: Estimates of nucleated cell counts were drawn from the amplification of reference gene primers. The assay was immunoSEQ multiplex PCR, and TCRdb's table has in-frame clones only and misses some. V and J calls and clone size come straight from that table; D and trimming were deduced from the DNA. Here the sample spans about 190,000 clones, roughly 80% being singletons. V shed 2 bases and J 6 bases; nucleotides not matched to a gene: 5. The CDR3 sequence is 14 residues long. Per the germline V gene, CDR1 is SGHDT and CDR2 is YYEEEE. The chain employs TRBV5-6 and TRBJ2-7; 10 nucleotides align to TRBD1. Material for sequencing was peripheral blood. The receptor comes from a woman aged 45-65 years with acute or convalescent COVID-19. For the CDR3, the DNA is TGTGCCAGCAGCTTAGGGACAGGGGCTGGCGAGCAGTACTTC. Translated, it gives CASSLGTGAGEQYF.